A selection of T cell receptor beta chains follows, all from one sample in a study of blood T cell repertoires in COVID-19. This table comes from immunoSEQ multiplex PCR, and its TCRdb copy is limited to in-frame clones, with some not included. The data contain tens of thousands of clones, about four fifths of them singletons. The sequenced material came from peripheral blood. The receptors stem from a man between 60 and 75 years old with acute or convalescent COVID-19. CDR3s include the opening cysteine and the closing phenylalanine or tryptophan. The D gene is left open where the match is weak. Size is stated for part of the rows, as once, few or many counts, or as a class when the clone is expanded.

V gene	J gene	D gene	clone size	CDR3 DNA	CDR3 protein
TRBV2	TRBJ1-4	NA	NA	TGTGCCAGCAGGGGGGCCGTAGAACACGAAAAACTGTTTTTT	CASRGAVEHEKLFF
TRBV3-1/TRBV3-2	TRBJ1-4	TRBD1	NA	TGTGCCAGCAGCCAAGGACGACAGGGCTTCAAACTGTTTTTT	CASSQGRQGFKLFF
TRBV11-2	TRBJ2-7	NA	few	TGTGCCAGCAGCTTAGATGCTGCGTACGAGCAGTACTTC	CASSLDAAYEQYF
TRBV5-6	TRBJ1-2	TRBD1	NA	TGTGCCAGTCACTTGTTCGGACAGGGGGCTGTTGGCTACACCTTC	CASHLFGQGAVGYTF
TRBV2	TRBJ1-2	TRBD1	NA	TGTGCCAGCAGTGGGATGGGACAGGGATGGTATGGCTACACCTTC	CASSGMGQGWYGYTF
TRBV28	TRBJ1-5	NA	NA	TGTGCCAGCAGTTCAGGGGTTCAGCCCCAGCATTTT	CASSSGVQPQHF
TRBV5-1	TRBJ2-4	TRBD1	NA	TGCGCCAGCAGCTCGGGACAGCAGGAAGCCAAAAACATTCAGTACTTC	CASSSGQQEAKNIQYF
TRBV30	TRBJ2-3	NA	once	TGTGCCTGGAGTGTAGGGGGGGCCACAGATACGCAGTATTTT	CAWSVGGATDTQYF
TRBV7-3	TRBJ1-1	TRBD1	NA	TGTGCCAGCGGACAGGGGCCGAACACTGAAGCTTTCTTT	CASGQGPNTEAFF
TRBV15	TRBJ2-5	TRBD2	few	TGTGCCACCAGCAGAGATATCAGCGGGGGGGCCCAAGGAAAGACCCAGTACTTC	CATSRDISGGAQGKTQYF
TRBV10-3	TRBJ2-5	TRBD2	once	TGTGCCATCAGTGAGCCCAGGGACTACTTGGAGACCCAGTACTTC	CAISEPRDYLETQYF
TRBV7-6	TRBJ2-3	NA	NA	TGTGCCAGCAGCACCGGGACAAGGAGCACAGATACGCAGTATTTT	CASSTGTRSTDTQYF
TRBV7-2	TRBJ1-2	TRBD1	NA	TGTGCCAGCAGCTTAGTCACAGGGGGCTATGGCTACACCTTC	CASSLVTGGYGYTF
TRBV9	TRBJ1-6	TRBD1	NA	TGTGCCAGCAGCGTAGGAGGGACAGAGAATTCACCCCTCCACTTT	CASSVGGTENSPLHF
TRBV6-5	TRBJ1-5	NA	NA	TGTGCCAGCATGGCTGGTTATAGCAATCAGCCCCAGCATTTT	CASMAGYSNQPQHF
TRBV19	TRBJ1-3	TRBD1	few	TGTGCCAGTAGTACCGTGGACAGGGGGCTCGGTTTT	CASSTVDRGLGF
TRBV6-1	TRBJ1-1	NA	NA	TGTGCCAGCAGTGAAGATGGGGGAGGAAGTAAAGCTTTCTTT	CASSEDGGGSKAFF
TRBV5-1	TRBJ1-2	NA	NA	TGCGCCAGCAGCTTGGTAGGAGGGCTTACCTATGGCTACACCTTC	CASSLVGGLTYGYTF
TRBV7-3	TRBJ2-5	TRBD1	NA	TGTGCCAGCAGCTTAGGGACAGGCGAAGAGACCCAGTACTTC	CASSLGTGEETQYF
TRBV27	TRBJ2-7	NA	NA	TGTGCCAGCAGGGAGGCGGGGCGGAGTTACGAGCAGTACTTC	CASREAGRSYEQYF
TRBV6-5	TRBJ1-5	NA	NA	TGTGCCAGCAGGCTACGACAGGAAGGCAATCAGCCCCAGCATTTT	CASRLRQEGNQPQHF
TRBV2	TRBJ1-2	NA	NA	TGTGCCAGCAGTGGTGTTCCAACAGCTAATGGCTACACCTTC	CASSGVPTANGYTF
TRBV3-1/TRBV3-2	TRBJ1-1	TRBD1	NA	TGTGCCAGCAGCCCCACGGACAGGGGGCCGAACACTGAAGCTTTCTTT	CASSPTDRGPNTEAFF
TRBV11-2	TRBJ1-5	TRBD1	NA	TGTGCCAGCAGCTCTAACAGGGGGGTGAATCAGCCCCAGCATTTT	CASSSNRGVNQPQHF
TRBV5-6	TRBJ2-1	TRBD1	once	TGTGCCAGCAGCTTAAGGGGGACAGCTTCCTACAATGAGCAGTTCTTC	CASSLRGTASYNEQFF
TRBV4-3	TRBJ1-1	NA	NA	TGCGCCAGCAGCCAAACTAGGCACCTTGAAGCTTTCTTT	CASSQTRHLEAFF
TRBV5-4	TRBJ2-5	TRBD1	NA	TGTGCCAGCAGCCTCGGGGGTCCAATACAGGGGGCCCAAGAGACCCAGTACTTC	CASSLGGPIQGAQETQYF
TRBV21-1	TRBJ1-2	NA	NA	TGTGCCAGCAGGAGGAGAAGAACTAACTATGGCTACACCTTC	CASRRRRTNYGYTF
TRBV14	TRBJ2-1	NA	NA	TGTGCCAGCAGCCATACGGGGTGGAGGATGGTAGCGCGGGGTCACGACAATGAGCAGTTCTTC	CASSHTGWRMVARGHDNEQFF
TRBV5-1	TRBJ2-3	NA	NA	TGCGCCAGCAGCTCGACTAGGGGAGAGGATACGCAGTATTTT	CASSSTRGEDTQYF
TRBV7-3	TRBJ1-1	TRBD1	NA	TGTGCCAGCAGCTTATCCGGACAGGCCCCTTATGAAGCTTTCTTT	CASSLSGQAPYEAFF
TRBV19	TRBJ2-7	TRBD1	NA	TGTGCCAGTAGTGTCGGGACAGGAGGCTACGAGCAGTACTTC	CASSVGTGGYEQYF
TRBV4-3	TRBJ2-3	TRBD2	NA	TGCGCCAGCAGCCCCGGGGGGGTCACAGATACGCAGTATTTT	CASSPGGVTDTQYF
TRBV19	TRBJ1-2	NA	once	TGTGCCAGTACCGATCTAGGGGAGGCTGTGGACTATGGCTACACCTTC	CASTDLGEAVDYGYTF
TRBV5-4	TRBJ2-3	NA	NA	TGTGCCAGCAGCTTGGCCTACGGTAGCACAGATACGCAGTATTTT	CASSLAYGSTDTQYF
TRBV11-2	TRBJ2-7	NA	NA	TGTGCCAGCAGCTTCTCCGGGACAACCTCCTACGAGCAGTACTTC	CASSFSGTTSYEQYF
TRBV7-9	TRBJ2-7	TRBD2	NA	TGTGCCAGCAGCTGGGGACTAGCGCTCGTGGGGGAGCAGTACTTC	CASSWGLALVGEQYF